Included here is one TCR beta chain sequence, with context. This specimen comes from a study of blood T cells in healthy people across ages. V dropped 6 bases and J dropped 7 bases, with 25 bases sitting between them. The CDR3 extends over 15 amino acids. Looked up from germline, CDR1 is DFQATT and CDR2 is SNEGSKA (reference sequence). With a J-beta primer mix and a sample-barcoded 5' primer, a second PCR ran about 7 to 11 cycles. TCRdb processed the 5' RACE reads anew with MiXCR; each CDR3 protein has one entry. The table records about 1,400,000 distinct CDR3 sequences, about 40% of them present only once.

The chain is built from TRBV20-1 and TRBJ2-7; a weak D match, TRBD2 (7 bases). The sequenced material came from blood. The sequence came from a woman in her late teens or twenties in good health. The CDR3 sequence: CSARGRGRAQWEQYF. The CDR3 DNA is TGCAGTGCCAGGGGTCGAGGGAGGGCCCAGTGGGAGCAGTACTTC.